This TCR beta chain was recorded in a study of blood T cell repertoires in COVID-19 (dated by TCRdb to the early 2020s). Broadly, across the study: Samples from collaborators originated in the United States, Italy and Spain and spanned both the acute and convalescent phases of COVID-19. The prospective study material was composed of cDNA or gDNA derived from T cells, B-cell-depleted T cells, or PBMCs. Subjects who had been exposed to COVID-19, were actively infected with it, or had recovered from it provided the deeply sampled blood TCRbeta repertoires that made up the dataset. The repertoires were released in a freely available public database intended as a resource for research on the immune response to SARS-CoV-2. Samples were obtained from the ongoing ImmuneRACE study (first 160 participants) and from 1,254 subjects provided by 6 global collaborators. A de-identified subject ID, COVID-19 status, age in years and sex were almost always included in the sample metadata. Where available, HLA class I and class II types were obtained from metadata supplied by the sample provider rather than from assay-based typing.

Overall study results and their limits: Clinical and demographic metadata were provided uncurated, with the amount varying by source and participant.

TCRbeta CDR3 regions were amplified from genomic DNA using the immunoSEQ Assay, a bias-controlled multiplex PCR. The authors processed their data as follows. The number of nucleated cells in each sample was estimated from the amplification of reference gene primers within the assay. To quantify the absolute abundance of each unique TCRbeta CDR3 rearrangement, sequence reads were collapsed and filtered. For each sample, productive Simpson clonality was calculated by taking the square root of Simpson's diversity index across productive rearrangements. TCRdb holds this immuneACCESS table with in-frame rearrangements only. Some clones are missing; in checked studies, unresolved V genes explain under half, and the rest has no known cause. V, J and clone size are taken as reported in that table, and D and trimming were inferred from the DNA itself. A total of 150,000 to 200,000 clones appear in this sample, 70% to 90% of them only once. The ten largest clones add up to about 6% of the sample.

The CDR3 goes from the cysteine to the phenylalanine over 15 residues. The retained sequence is limited to the CDR3, 45 bases, with the frame set at the first base. Trimming accounts for 3 bases at V and 4 bases at J, while the number of junction bases matched to no gene is 9. The germline V gene supplies CDR1 SQVTM and CDR2 ANQGSEA. Points on this clone: Which antigen it targets is not known. No base qualities exist here, and no much larger clone lies one base off it.

Enrolling through a virtual design, the prospective study's participants ranged in age from roughly 18 to 89 years and lived across 24 United States geographic areas. To assign participants to cohorts, the prospective study relied on clinical history that participants themselves reported in a screening survey and a study questionnaire. For ImmuneRACE Cohort 3, a participant was defined as recovered based on two consecutive negative NP/OP PCR tests, clearance by a healthcare professional, or resolution of symptoms. Mobile phlebotomists in the prospective study collected whole blood, serum and a nasopharyngeal or oropharyngeal swab from every participant. Additional blood draws and questionnaires over an approximately 2-month period could optionally be provided by prospective study participants. Before DNA extraction, prospective study blood samples were shipped either frozen or at room temperature.

The chain couples TRBV29-1 to TRBJ2-3, with 8 bases matching TRBD2. The sequenced material came from PBMCs or T cells enriched from blood (not recorded which). The TCR comes from a man aged 40-55 years who had recovered from COVID-19. The nucleotides are TGCAGCGTTGACCTGGCGGGGGGCCTGGCAGATACGCAGTATTTT. Its amino acids are CSVDLAGGLADTQYF.